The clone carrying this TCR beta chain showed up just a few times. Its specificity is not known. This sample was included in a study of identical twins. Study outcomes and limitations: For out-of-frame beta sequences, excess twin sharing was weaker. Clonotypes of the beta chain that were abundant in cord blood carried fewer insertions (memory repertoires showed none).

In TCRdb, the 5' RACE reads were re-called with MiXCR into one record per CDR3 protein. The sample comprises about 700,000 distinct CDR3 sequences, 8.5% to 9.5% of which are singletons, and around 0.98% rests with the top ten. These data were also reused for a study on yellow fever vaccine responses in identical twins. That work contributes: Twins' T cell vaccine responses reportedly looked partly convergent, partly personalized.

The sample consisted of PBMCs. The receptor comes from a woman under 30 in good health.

The DNA for the CDR3 is TGTGCCTGGAGGAGGACAGGGGCGCTCAATGAGCAGTTCTTC. It yields the protein CAWRRTGALNEQFF. This chain joins TRBV30 and TRBJ2-1; 9 bases fit TRBD1. The germline CDR1 and CDR2 sequences are GTSNPN and SVGIG (reference sequence). The J segment lost 6 bases and the V segment lost 3 bases, leaving 6 bases of the junction unmatched. This CDR3 has 14 residues.